The rows below give T cell receptor beta chains drawn from one sample of a study of T cell responses to AZD1222 COVID-19 vaccine. Produced via immunoSEQ multiplex PCR; TCRdb's table is partial and in-frame only. This sample has 150,000 to 180,000 clones, with about nine tenths found just once. The material was peripheral blood, obtained on day 0 of MenACWY control vaccination. The receptors here all came from an adult in good health. Both conserved end residues are part of each CDR3. The D gene is left open where the match is weak.

>TRBV18|TRBJ1-2|TRBD1
CASSLLPDRANYGYTF
>TRBV29-1|TRBJ1-6|TRBD1
CSVDRQGGDSPLHF
>TRBV19|TRBJ1-3|-
CATGQGVVGNTIYF
>TRBV5-6|TRBJ2-3|TRBD2
CASSLPAGGRRGTDTQYF
>TRBV19|TRBJ1-4|TRBD1
CASRLTGGTEKLFF
>TRBV6-6|TRBJ2-5|TRBD1
CASSGYGTGRARTQYF
>TRBV11-3|TRBJ2-5|-
CASSFDGRSQETQYF
>TRBV19|TRBJ1-2|-
CASSGRLRQETGGYTF
>TRBV11-2|TRBJ1-1|-
CASNAPGQGRTEAFF
>TRBV21-1|TRBJ2-7|-
CASSKETGTGTGKGYEQYF
>TRBV20-1|TRBJ1-1|TRBD1
CSVDRRFEAFF
>TRBV4-1|TRBJ1-1|-
CASSPPQGNTEAFF
>TRBV3-1/TRBV3-2|TRBJ2-1|TRBD1
CASSQGRTGGMGEQFF
>TRBV11-3|TRBJ1-1|-
CASSFMTDEAFF
>TRBV18|TRBJ1-3|-
CASVPGTKGTIYF
>TRBV5-1|TRBJ2-2|TRBD1
CASSPRTGGKGGELFF
>TRBV7-2|TRBJ2-7|TRBD2
CASSPRTSGSYEQYF
>TRBV30|TRBJ2-1|TRBD2
CACAGTSVYNEQFF
>TRBV28|TRBJ2-5|-
CASSSPFRETQYF
>TRBV5-4|TRBJ1-1|-
CASSPIDQGTEAFF
>TRBV5-6|TRBJ2-3|TRBD2
CASSLKAGGLLDTQYF
>TRBV19|TRBJ1-3|-
CASKSAQGGTIYF
>TRBV4-1|TRBJ2-3|TRBD2
CASSQPLTRGGADTQYF
>TRBV5-4|TRBJ2-1|TRBD2
CASSLESGRAGNEQFF
>TRBV24-1|TRBJ2-1|TRBD1
CATNGTTGQGFYNEQFF
>TRBV11-3|TRBJ1-1|TRBD1
CASSLTGANEAFF
>TRBV19|TRBJ2-1|-
CASSQSLKRDNEQFF
>TRBV7-9|TRBJ1-2|-
CASSASRIYGYTF
>TRBV19|TRBJ2-1|TRBD1
CASSIVPRDRGRNEQFF
>TRBV19|TRBJ1-2|-
CASSRDYYGYTF
>TRBV28|TRBJ1-5|-
CASSPAAGSQPQHF
>TRBV29-1|TRBJ2-5|-
CSVRRAGVETQYF
>TRBV7-2|TRBJ2-5|-
CASSLNVEGPQYF
>TRBV5-1|TRBJ2-1|-
CASSLDWGYNEQFF
>TRBV10-3|TRBJ1-6|TRBD1
CAIRDRGDSPLHF
>TRBV18|TRBJ1-3|-
CASSPAGGSGNTIYF
>TRBV6-5|TRBJ1-4|TRBD1
CASSFKDRGPNEKLFF
>TRBV7-2|TRBJ2-2|-
CASTSKRANTGELFF
>TRBV6-5|TRBJ1-1|-
CASSRGGRGGTEAFF
>TRBV6-5|TRBJ1-5|-
CASKEGLQAQHF
>TRBV28|TRBJ1-2|-
CASSYSLYYGYTF
>TRBV19|TRBJ2-1|-
CASSLGSLPEQFF
>TRBV7-2|TRBJ1-1|TRBD1
CASSLKRTGLSVSTEAFF
>TRBV7-2|TRBJ1-4|-
CASSLGPPNEKLFF
>TRBV7-2|TRBJ1-1|-
CASSSGSYTEAFF